Shown below are 9 T cell receptor beta chains from a single sample sequenced in a study of CD8+ T cells in alopecia areata. Reverse transcribed after extraction, RNA yielded cDNA as the sequencing template. Profiled with immunoSEQ multiplex PCR; TCRdb holds only in-frame clones, not every one. The profile covers roughly 120,000 clones, none occurring a single time. The material sequenced was lesional skin. These receptors were collected from a C3H/HeJ mouse with alopecia areata. MHC haplotype here: H2-k.

Comments on this clone: Mouse gene names and germline throughout. The observed sequence ends 4 residues before the CDR3 terminus, with the missing tail filled in from the germline J gene. The chain couples TRBV16 to TRBJ1-4, with 10 bases identical to TRBD1. With V trimmed by 1 base and J by 3 bases, 8 bases remained unmatched. CDR3 size: 18 residues. The germline gives CDR1 SGHSA, CDR2 FRNQAP. CDR3: CASSLAVTGGGTNERLFF. Partial CDR3 DNA: TGTGCAAGCAGCTTAGCCGTGACAGGGGGCGGAACCAACGAA.

This clone has just a few counts. The gene names here belong to mouse. The observed sequence ends 4 residues before the CDR3 terminus, with the missing tail filled in from the germline J gene. The rearrangement uses TRBV1 and TRBJ2-7, with a possible D match to TRBD1 (5 bases). This CDR3 has 14 amino acids. The germline gives CDR1 NSQYPW, CDR2 LRSPGD (reference sequence). The V end was cut by 3 bases, the J end by 0 bases, with 9 bases between. The sequenced CDR3 bases are TGCACCTGCAGTGCTCAACAGGTCTCCTAT. This gives the protein CTCSAQQVSY. The whole CDR3 sequence reads CTCSAQQVSYEQYF.

This clone was observed many times. All gene names here are mouse names. The CDR3 extends 4 residues past the end of the read, so its final part is completed from the germline J gene. The J gene is TRBJ2-1, the V gene TRBV13-3; D ambiguous. Trimming removed 5 bases at V and 6 bases at J, with 9 bases between. The CDR3 runs 12 residues. Germline CDR1 and CDR2: NNHDY and SYVADS. The chain's CDR3 is CASSSSGAEQFF. The DNA read from the CDR3 is TGTGCCAGCAGCTCCTCTGGTGCT.

As concerns this clone: Gene names and germline refer to mouse. The CDR3 end is not reached by the read, which stops 4 residues before it; the germline J gene fills it in. The chain carries TRBV1 and TRBJ2-1; TRBD2 agrees at 12 bases. Germline V gene lookup returns CDR1 NSQYPW and CDR2 LRSPGD (reference sequence). The CDR3 runs 15 residues. CDR3 residues: CTCRAGLGGGAEQFF. The CDR3 bases that were read are TGCACCTGCAGAGCTGGACTGGGGGGGGGAGCT.

This clone showed up just a few times. Gene and germline names: mouse. The read halts 4 residues ahead of the CDR3 end, with the missing end drawn from the germline J gene. The chain carries TRBV19 and TRBJ2-4; D might be TRBD1 (6 bases). Germline V gene sequence: CDR1 FNHDT, CDR2 SITEND (reference sequence). The germline V and J ends were trimmed by 3 bases and 0 bases, with 11 bases remaining between them. CDR3 length: 15 amino acids. The part of the CDR3 DNA that was read is TGTGCCAGCAGTACCCCGGACAGTAGTCAAAAC. The encoded protein is CASSTPDSSQN. The whole CDR3 protein is CASSTPDSSQNTLYF.

This clone was counted at least ten times. Gene names follow the mouse nomenclature. The read halts 4 residues ahead of the CDR3 end, with the missing end drawn from the germline J gene. This chain connects TRBV13-3 to TRBJ2-3; tentative D call: TRBD2 (5 bases). This CDR3 is built from 16 residues. CDR1 is NNHDY and CDR2 is SYVADS in the germline V gene. V was clipped by 0 bases and J by 0 bases, with 11 bases between them. The covered CDR3 bases are TGTGCCAGCAGTGATGCCGGGCCTGGGAGTGCAGAA. It yields the protein CASSDAGPGSAE. The CDR3 in full is CASSDAGPGSAETLYF.

With regard to this clone: Gene names are mouse gene names. The read falls 4 residues short of the CDR3 end, and the missing part is taken from the germline J gene. The rearrangement uses TRBV16 and TRBJ2-7; the match to TRBD2 covers 8 bases. Per the germline V gene, CDR1 is SGHSA and CDR2 is FRNQAP. This CDR3 comprises 16 residues. CDR3 DNA (partial): TGTGCAAGCAGCTTAGAGATTTGGACTGGGAGATAT. Translating gives CASSLEIWTGRY. From start to end, the CDR3 is CASSLEIWTGRYEQYF. Full variable domain (remainder filled in from reference TRBV16 and TRBJ2-7): NAGVIQTPRHKVTGKGQEATLWCEPISGHSAVFWYRQTIVQGLEFLTYFRNQAPIDDSGMPKERFSAQMPNQSHSTLKIQSTQPQDSAVYLCASSLEIWTGRYEQYFGPGTRLTVL.

Note on this clone: Any gene name here is a mouse gene name. CDR3 region: CAWGDWGSQNTLYF. Partial CDR3 DNA: TGTGCCTGGGGGGACTGGGGGAGTCAAAAC. The chain carries TRBV31 and TRBJ2-4; 11 bases match TRBD2. The read ends 4 residues shy of where the CDR3 ends; the end is completed using the germline J gene. The V gene's germline CDR1 is GKSSPN and CDR2 SITVG. This CDR3 is 14 amino acids long. Trimming removed 5 bases from V and 0 bases from J; junction bases left unmatched: 1.

In its sample, this clone was seen a few times. Mouse names are used for the genes. The DNA ends 4 residues before the CDR3 does, and the rest of the CDR3 is filled in from the germline J gene. This chain links TRBV19 with TRBJ2-7, with 10 bases fitting TRBD2. The CDR3 contains 14 residues. Germline assignment: CDR1 FNHDT and CDR2 SITEND (reference sequence). The CDR3: CASSPGTGAYEQYF. The sequenced part of the CDR3 DNA is TGTGCCAGCAGCCCAGGGACTGGGGCATAT.